The 19 T cell receptor beta chains reported below all come from one sample, sequenced in a study of blood T cell repertoires in COVID-19. Sequencing was performed with immunoSEQ multiplex PCR; in TCRdb, only in-frame clones are kept and a portion is missing. The data contain around 180,000 clones, roughly nine tenths of them seen just once; the ten biggest clones take up 20% to 25%. The sample taken for sequencing was peripheral blood. These receptors originate from a man between 65 and 85 years old with active or convalescent COVID-19.

With regard to this clone: A far more abundant clone sits one base away, making this likely a read error. This chain links TRBV6-1 with TRBJ2-7; 7 bases match TRBD1. The CDR3 length is 14 residues. Germline V gene sequence: CDR1 MNHNS, CDR2 SASEGT. With 3 bases clipped from V and 0 bases from J, the junction kept 2 bases outside the gene matches. Here the CDR3 reads CASSDRDSSYEQYF. In DNA form, the CDR3 reads TGTGCCAGCAGTGACCGGGACAGCTCCTACGAGCAGTACTTC.

V and J are TRBV5-1 and TRBJ1-2; D might be TRBD1 (5 bases). Between the trimmed V and J ends, which lost 4 bases and 6 bases, there was a span of 19 bases. This CDR3 has 15 amino acids. Germline V gene sequence: CDR1 SGHRS, CDR2 YFSETQ. The CDR3 nucleotides read TGCGCCAGCAGCGTACCAGGGTCAGCGCAGGATGGCTACACCTTC. Its translation is CASSVPGSAQDGYTF.

The V and J genes are TRBV7-3 and TRBJ2-7, with 7 positions matching TRBD2. Germline CDR1 is SGHTA and CDR2 is FQGTGA. The trim removed 0 bases at V and 3 bases at J, leaving 2 bases unmatched. The CDR3 is 14 residues long. In nucleotides, the CDR3 is TGTGCCAGCAGCTTAACCCCGGGGGGCTACGAGCAGTACTTC. Translating gives CASSLTPGGYEQYF.

This rearrangement joins TRBV19 to TRBJ1-6; TRBD1 aligns across 10 bases. Germline values: CDR1 LNHDA, CDR2 SQIVND (reference sequence). CDR3 length equals 14 residues. V shed 5 bases, J shed 9 bases, and the junction held 4 bases outside the gene matches. The CDR3: CASSGTGVLSPLHF. Here the CDR3 DNA reads TGTGCCAGTAGTGGGACAGGGGTCCTTTCACCCCTCCACTTT.

The rearrangement joins TRBV11-3 to TRBJ2-7; TRBD1 might be the D (8 bases). This CDR3 spans 15 amino acids. Germline CDR1 SGHNT, CDR2 YENEEA. V was cut by 5 bases and J by 1 base, with 15 bases left in between. As DNA, the CDR3 is TGTGCCAGCAGCCGGACAGGGAGGGGGTCCTACGAGCAGTACTTC. Encoded protein: CASSRTGRGSYEQYF.

The rearrangement uses TRBV7-9 and TRBJ1-1; D may be TRBD1 (5 bases). The CDR3 covers 13 residues. Trimming took off 5 bases at V and 0 bases at J, with 7 bases between the two ends. Germline values: CDR1 SEHNR, CDR2 FQNEAQ (reference sequence). Here the CDR3 DNA reads TGTGCCAGCAGCCTACAGGTGAACACTGAAGCTTTCTTT. Translating gives CASSLQVNTEAFF.

This clone was seen a handful of times. This chain connects TRBV5-1 to TRBJ1-2; 7 nucleotides line up with TRBD1. The CDR3 consists of 13 residues. J was trimmed by 6 bases and V by 4 bases; bases with no gene match: 6. The V gene's germline CDR1 is SGHRS and CDR2 YFSETQ. The CDR3 is CASSPMGQNGYTF. The CDR3 DNA follows: TGCGCCAGCAGCCCGATGGGACAGAATGGCTACACCTTC.

V usage is TRBV28 and J usage is TRBJ1-2, with 8 bases matching TRBD1. Germline CDR1 reads MDHEN; CDR2 reads SYDVKM. The J segment lost 4 bases and the V segment lost 3 bases, leaving 10 bases of the junction unmatched. The CDR3 consists of 16 residues. The CDR3 loop is CASSLTLAGTGYGYTF. The CDR3 region has the DNA TGTGCCAGCAGTTTGACGTTGGCCGGGACAGGCTATGGCTACACCTTC.

This rearrangement joins TRBV27 to TRBJ2-7, with 7 bases that match TRBD1. V lost 6 bases to trimming and J lost 2 bases; unmatched junction nucleotides: 7. Germline V CDR1 and CDR2: MNHEY, SMNVEV (reference sequence). The CDR3 loop spans 14 amino acids. The CDR3 here is CASRRAGTAYEQYF. The CDR3 region has the DNA TGTGCCAGCAGAAGAGCCGGGACAGCCTACGAGCAGTACTTC.

The genes are TRBV3-1 (or the pseudogene TRBV3-2) and TRBJ2-6, with D possibly matching TRBD2 (5 bases). The CDR3 spans 14 residues. With 4 bases removed from V and 9 bases from J, the gap between germline ends came to 13 bases. The germline V gene has CDR1 LGHDT and CDR2 YNNKEL (reference sequence). CDR3 sequence: CASSLRVGGNVLTF. CDR3 DNA: TGTGCCAGCAGCCTCCGGGTTGGAGGCAACGTCCTGACTTTC.

The gene calls are TRBV9 and TRBJ2-2; 8 nucleotides match TRBD2. CDR3 size: 17 residues. CDR1 is SGDLS and CDR2 is YYNGEE in the germline V gene. With 3 bases clipped from V and 3 bases from J, the junction kept 10 bases outside the gene matches. CDR3 in amino acids: CASSGRAGTSDTGELFF. In nucleotides, the CDR3 is TGTGCCAGCAGCGGTAGAGCCGGGACTAGTGACACCGGGGAGCTGTTTTTT.

The V call is TRBV7-2, the J call TRBJ2-7; 12 bases agree with TRBD2. The CDR3 spans 15 residues. Germline trimming cut 6 bases from V and 1 base from J; bases unmatched to any gene: 4. The germline gives CDR1 SGHTA, CDR2 FQGNSA. The CDR3 sequence: CASRTGLAGSYEQYF. CDR3 bases: TGTGCCAGCAGAACCGGACTAGCGGGGTCCTACGAGCAGTACTTC.

In its sample, this clone was seen a few times. The chain is built from TRBV18 and TRBJ2-5, with D unclear. The CDR3 loop spans 15 amino acids. V shed 1 base and J shed 2 bases, with 11 bases lying between them. Germline CDR1 and CDR2: KGHSH and LQKENI. The chain's CDR3 is CASSPQVGSQETQYF. For the CDR3, the DNA is TGTGCCAGCTCACCACAGGTGGGCTCACAAGAGACCCAGTACTTC.

This clone was picked up a small number of times. This chain uses TRBV2 with TRBJ1-2; possible D gene TRBD1, 5 bases. The germline CDR1 and CDR2 sequences are SNHLY and FYNNEI. The CDR3 totals 14 residues. V was pared by 6 bases and J by 4 bases, with 15 bases between. CDR3 coding DNA: TGTGCCAGCAGGTATGACAGCAGCGTCTATGGCTACACCTTC. Its translation: CASRYDSSVYGYTF.

Details on this clone: Its ends do not fully match the called genes, so a read error is possible. This chain connects TRBV5-6 to TRBJ1-4; weak D call: TRBD1 (5 bases). This CDR3 has 15 amino acids. The germline V gene has CDR1 SGHDT and CDR2 YYEEEE. The CDR3 region has the DNA TGTGCCAGCACCTTGATACAGGCAACTAATGAAAAACTGTTTTTT. Its protein product is CASTLIQATNEKLFF.

This chain links TRBV7-9 with TRBJ2-5; 9 positions agree with TRBD1. Germline V gives CDR1 SEHNR, CDR2 FQNEAQ (reference sequence). This CDR3 comprises 15 residues. After removal of 1 base from V and 5 bases from J, the junction contained 5 bases not matched to a gene. The CDR3 DNA is TGTGCCAGCAGCTTAGAGGGACAGGGAGGGGAGACCCAGTACTTC. It yields the protein CASSLEGQGGETQYF.

The V call is TRBV18, the J call TRBJ1-1; D remains unclear. The CDR3 sequence is 16 residues long. V lost 3 bases to trimming and J lost 0 bases, with 14 bases between them. Germline loops: CDR1 KGHSH, CDR2 LQKENI. CDR3 coding DNA: TGTGCCAGCTCACCCCTAACCCCACCTATGAACACTGAAGCTTTCTTT. Translated, it gives CASSPLTPPMNTEAFF.

The chain joins TRBV18 to TRBJ1-5; unclear D gene. The germline gives CDR1 KGHSH, CDR2 LQKENI. This CDR3 has 13 residues. Trimming left V 1 base short and J 3 bases short, with 4 bases between. The CDR3 sequence is CASSPHNNQPQHF. The CDR3 DNA sequence: TGTGCCAGCTCACCACATAACAATCAGCCCCAGCATTTT.

V is TRBV6-5 and J is TRBJ1-4; tentatively, D is TRBD1 (5 bases). The ends were cut back, 4 bases at V and 7 bases at J, with 10 bases in the middle. Germline loops: CDR1 MNHEY, CDR2 SVGAGI. The CDR3 runs to 13 residues. The CDR3 loop reads CASSFGHPEKLFF. Here the CDR3 DNA reads TGTGCCAGCAGTTTTGGACATCCTGAAAAACTGTTTTTT.